This T cell receptor beta chain is from a study of blood T cell repertoires in COVID-19. Study at large: Samples came from the United States, Italy and Spain, spanning acute and convalescent COVID-19. PBMCs, B-cell-depleted T cells, or T cells provided the cDNA or gDNA that made up the material.

The length of the CDR3 is 15 residues. Per germline, CDR1 SGHAT and CDR2 FQNNGV. Trimming shortened V by 1 base and J by 4 bases, and 14 bases separated the two germline ends. Authors' methods: Reference gene primer amplification in the assay estimated nucleated cell counts. Assay: immunoSEQ multiplex PCR; the TCRdb copy retains only in-frame clones and omits some. That table is the source of V, J and clone size, and D and trimming were worked out from the DNA. Of hundreds of thousands of clones listed, approximately 85% are singletons. This clone was counted only a few times. This chain uses TRBV11-2 with TRBJ2-7; tentatively, D is TRBD1 (6 bases). The sequenced sample was peripheral blood. The source of this sequence is a woman aged 55-70 years with active or convalescent COVID-19. The CDR3 is CASSLVGAGRYEQYF. Here the CDR3 DNA reads TGTGCCAGCAGCTTAGTGGGGGCAGGGCGGTACGAGCAGTACTTC.